This entry is about one T cell receptor beta chain. Its antigen is not identified. Each of the donors was a healthy bone marrow donor. The entry originates in a study of cytomegalovirus exposure and HLA in healthy donors. Study as a whole: There were 117 million unique TCR beta sequences, drawn from about 190 million T cells, in an earlier analysis.

Germline lookup yields CDR1 SGHNT and CDR2 YENEEA. V gave up 3 bases and J gave up 1 base; unmatched junction bases: 9. This CDR3 spans 17 amino acids. Study-level results: Later analysis indicated greater clonal expansion among HLA-associated TCR beta chains than among equally common other chains. Solely CMV serostatus was available to characterize immune exposure.

Amplification used 60 Vbeta primers and 13 Jbeta primers. The method was immunoSEQ multiplex PCR; TCRdb's version includes in-frame clones alone and lacks a portion of them. Here the sample spans some 200,000 clones, roughly 68% being singletons. The source material was PBMCs. V and J are TRBV11-3 and TRBJ2-5; TRBD2 agrees at 9 bases. This TCR derives from a middle-aged man in good health and CMV-seropositive. CDR3 nucleotides: TGTGCCAGCAGCTTTAGCGGGGGATACCCTCTCCAAGAGACCCAGTACTTC. It specifies CASSFSGGYPLQETQYF. Drawing the rest from reference TRBV11-3 and TRBJ2-5, the complete variable domain is EAGVVQSPRYKIIEKKQPVAFWCNPISGHNTLYWYLQNLGQGPELLIRYENEEAVDDSQLPKDRFSAERLKGVDSTLKIQPAELGDSAVYLCASSFSGGYPLQETQYFGPGTRLLVL.